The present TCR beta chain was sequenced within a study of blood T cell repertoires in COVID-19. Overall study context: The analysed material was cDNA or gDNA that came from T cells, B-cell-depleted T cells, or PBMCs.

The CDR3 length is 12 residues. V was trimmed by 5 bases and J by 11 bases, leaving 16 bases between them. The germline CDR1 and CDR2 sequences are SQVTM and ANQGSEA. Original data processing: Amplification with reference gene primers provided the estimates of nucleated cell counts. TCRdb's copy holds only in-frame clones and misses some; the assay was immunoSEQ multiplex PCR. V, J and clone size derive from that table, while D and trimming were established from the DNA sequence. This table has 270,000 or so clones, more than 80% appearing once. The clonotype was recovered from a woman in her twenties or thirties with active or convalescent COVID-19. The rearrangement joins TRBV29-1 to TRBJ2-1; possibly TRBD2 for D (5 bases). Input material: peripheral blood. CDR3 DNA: TGCAGCGTTCTGGGAGCCAGTCGGAAGCAGTTCTTC. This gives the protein CSVLGASRKQFF.